This T cell receptor beta chain was found in a study of blood T cell repertoires in COVID-19 (TCRdb year 2020). Study-wide context: Samples covering the acute and convalescent phases of COVID-19 were provided by collaborators in the United States, Italy and Spain. The prospective study material was composed of cDNA or gDNA derived from T cells, B-cell-depleted T cells, or PBMCs. Subjects who had been exposed to COVID-19, were actively infected with it, or had recovered from it provided the deeply sampled blood TCRbeta repertoires that made up the dataset. A freely available public database, intended as a resource for researchers studying the immune response to SARS-CoV-2, is where the repertoires were released. The samples were drawn from two sources: the first 160 participants of the ongoing ImmuneRACE study, and 950 to 1,500 subjects contributed by 6 global collaborators. A de-identified subject ID, COVID-19 status, age in years and sex were almost always included in the sample metadata. Where available, HLA class I and class II types were obtained from metadata supplied by the sample provider rather than from assay-based typing. Overall study outcomes, separate from this receptor: The quantity of clinical and demographic metadata differed by source and by participant and was supplied without curation.

V is pruned by 6 bases and J by 4 bases, leaving 7 bases of the junction without a gene match. In the germline V gene (reference sequence), CDR1 corresponds to WNHNN and CDR2 to SYGVQD. The CDR3 contains 16 residues, cysteine and phenylalanine counted. Here the CDR3 DNA is all that survives: 48 bases in frame from base 1. TCRbeta CDR3 regions were amplified from genomic DNA using the immunoSEQ Assay, a bias-controlled multiplex PCR. The paper's processing steps were these. Nucleated cell counts per sample were estimated from amplification of reference gene primers within the assay. To quantify the absolute abundance of each unique TCRbeta CDR3 rearrangement, sequence reads were collapsed and filtered. For each sample, productive Simpson clonality was calculated as the square root of Simpson's diversity index over productive rearrangements. This immuneACCESS table, as held by TCRdb, lists in-frame sequences with V and J called but not all clones. Of the missing ones, under half trace to an unresolved V gene in checked studies; the others have no known cause. Clone size and V and J calls were adopted from that table, with D and trimming inferred from the DNA. The sample table contains around 65,000 clones; only one count was recorded for around 90% of them. The top ten hold 1.5% to 2% of the sample.

Collaborating institutions collected whole blood in K2EDTA tubes following their own protocols. For TCRbeta analysis, collaborator samples were shipped as frozen whole blood, as isolated PBMCs, or as DNA extracted from either sample type. Turning to this clone: It has no known antigen specificity. No base quality values were provided; no much bigger clone lies one nucleotide off.

Recombination linked TRBV10-1 to TRBJ2-3, with 13 junctional bases fitting TRBD2. The origin of this receptor is a human donor in a cohort sampled during active COVID-19. The sample comprised peripheral blood. The nucleotide sequence reads TGCGCCAGCAGCACCACGACTAGCGGGAGGCCAGATACGCAGTATTTT. Its translation is CASSTTTSGRPDTQYF.